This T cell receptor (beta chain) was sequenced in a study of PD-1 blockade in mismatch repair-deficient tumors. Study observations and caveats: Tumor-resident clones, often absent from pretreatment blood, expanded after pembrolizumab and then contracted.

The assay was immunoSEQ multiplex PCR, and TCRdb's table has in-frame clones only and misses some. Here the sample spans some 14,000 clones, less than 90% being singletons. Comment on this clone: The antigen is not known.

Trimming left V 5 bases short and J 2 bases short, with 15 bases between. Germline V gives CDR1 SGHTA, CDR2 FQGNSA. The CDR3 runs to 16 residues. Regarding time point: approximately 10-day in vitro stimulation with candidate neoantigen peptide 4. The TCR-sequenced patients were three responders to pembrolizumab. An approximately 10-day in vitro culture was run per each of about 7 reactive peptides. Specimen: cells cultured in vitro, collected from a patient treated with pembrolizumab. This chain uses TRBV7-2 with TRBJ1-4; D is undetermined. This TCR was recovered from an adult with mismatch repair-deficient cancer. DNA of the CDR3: TGTGCCAGCAGCAATCAGGCGGCGGGTACTAATGAAAAACTGTTTTTT. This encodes CASSNQAAGTNEKLFF.